The 18 T cell receptor beta chains below were found in one sample sequenced in a study of T cells in women clearing cervical HPV infection. Produced via immunoSEQ multiplex PCR; TCRdb's table is partial and in-frame only. This listing includes tens of thousands of clones. Sequencing input: blood buffy coat. These receptors were taken from a woman between 18 and 69 years old with a cervical HPV16 infection that either progressed to CIN3+ or cleared (not recorded which).

On this clone: Read sequence stops 3 residues before the CDR3 end, and the germline J gene provides the missing end. The chain carries TRBV19 and TRBJ2-7, with D possibly being TRBD1 (7 bases). Per germline, CDR1 LNHDA and CDR2 SQIVND (reference sequence). The CDR3 has 15 amino acids. Deletions cut 4 bases from V and 4 bases from J, with 17 bases between. The part of the CDR3 DNA that was read is TGTGCCAGTAGTACCCGACAGGGCGGGGTATACGAG. Its translation is CASSTRQGGVYE. The full CDR3 reads CASSTRQGGVYEQYF.

For this clone: The read halts 3 residues ahead of the CDR3 end, with the missing end drawn from the germline J gene. V is TRBV11-2 and J is TRBJ2-5, with D possibly TRBD2 on 6 matching bases. The V gene's germline CDR1 is SGHAT and CDR2 FQNNGV. The CDR3 covers 15 residues. V gave up 5 bases and J gave up 2 bases, with 15 bases separating them. The covered CDR3 bases are TGTGCCAGCAGCACCCGGGACTTGTCGCAAGAGACC. It codes for CASSTRDLSQET. The CDR3 in full is CASSTRDLSQETQYF.

As concerns this clone: The missing CDR3 end, 3 residues past where the read stops, is filled in from the germline J gene. V gene TRBV10-2 combines with J gene TRBJ2-3; possibly TRBD2 for D (6 bases). Trimming cost V 2 bases and J 5 bases, with 11 bases left between them. Germline V gives CDR1 WSHSY, CDR2 SAAADI. CDR3 length equals 14 residues. The part of the CDR3 DNA that was read is TGCGCCAGCAGTGAGGGTAGGCGGGGAGATACG. This translates into CASSEGRRGDT. The entire CDR3 protein reads CASSEGRRGDTQYF.

About this clone: The read terminates 3 residues before the CDR3 end, so the remaining end is supplied by the germline J gene. The V gene is TRBV10-3, the J gene TRBJ1-2, with 11 bases that match TRBD1. V shed 7 bases and J 7 bases; nucleotides not matched to a gene: 8. The CDR3 is 14 amino acids. CDR1 and CDR2 (germline): ENHRY, SYGVKD. Partial CDR3 DNA: TGTGCCATCACCGAAGGACAGGGGGCCGTTGGC. As protein: CAITEGQGAVG. The full CDR3 reads CAITEGQGAVGYTF.

Remarks on this clone: The read comes to an end 3 residues before the CDR3 does, leaving the germline J gene to fill in the end. The chain couples TRBV18 to TRBJ1-1; the match to TRBD1 covers 11 bases. Germline CDR1 reads KGHSH; CDR2 reads LQKENI. The CDR3 length is 15 residues. With 3 bases clipped from V and 5 bases from J, the junction kept 5 bases outside the gene matches. CDR3 bases read: TGTGCCAGCTCACCCGGACAGGGGGCAAGTACTGAA. Translated: CASSPGQGASTE. Given in full, the CDR3 is CASSPGQGASTEAFF.

With regard to this clone: The read terminates 3 residues before the CDR3 end, so the remaining end is supplied by the germline J gene. J is TRBJ1-2 and V is TRBV20-1, with 9 bases that match TRBD1. Germline loops: CDR1 DFQATT, CDR2 SNEGSKA (reference sequence). CDR3 length: 14 amino acids. The CDR3 protein is CSAIPPGQGRGYTF. The covered CDR3 bases are TGCAGTGCTATTCCTCCGGGACAGGGAAGAGGC.

The sequenced CDR3 bases are TGTGCCAGTAGTATGGGACTAGCGGGAGACAATGAG. It specifies CASSMGLAGDNE. The full CDR3 protein reads CASSMGLAGDNEQFF. This chain uses TRBV19 with TRBJ2-1; 14 bases fit TRBD2. The read terminates 3 residues before the CDR3 end, so the remaining end is supplied by the germline J gene. V lost 3 bases, J lost 5 bases, and 0 bases stayed unmatched. Germline-derived CDR1 and CDR2 are LNHDA and SQIVND (reference sequence). This CDR3 spans 15 amino acids.

To note about this clone: The read comes to an end 3 residues before the CDR3 does, leaving the germline J gene to fill in the end. V gene TRBV23-1 combines with J gene TRBJ2-1, with D perhaps assigned TRBD1 or TRBD2 (6 bases each). TRBV23-1 is designated an ORF whose function remains uncertain. V dropped 8 bases and J dropped 9 bases, with 20 bases sitting between them. The CDR3 consists of 14 residues. Here the CDR3 reads CASRTRRGSGEQFF. The sequenced part of the CDR3 DNA is TGCGCCAGCCGCACCCGGAGGGGGAGTGGTGAG.

On this clone: The CDR3 end lies 3 residues beyond the end of the read and is filled in from the germline J gene. The chain is built from TRBV2 and TRBJ1-1; possibly TRBD1 for D (6 bases). CDR1 is SNHLY and CDR2 is FYNNEI in the germline V gene. The CDR3 totals 16 residues. V shed 3 bases and J shed 7 bases, with 21 bases lying between them. Incomplete CDR3 DNA: TGTGCCAGCAGTGACGTTATAAACAGGGTTAAGGTTGAA. Its translation: CASSDVINRVKVE. The full CDR3 reads CASSDVINRVKVEAFF.

As concerns this clone: The missing CDR3 end, 3 residues past where the read stops, is filled in from the germline J gene. V is TRBV2 and J is TRBJ2-7, with 9 bases fitting TRBD1. Unmatched junction bases numbered 6, after V lost 9 bases and J lost 3 bases. The CDR3 contains 13 residues. CDR1 is SNHLY, CDR2 FYNNEI, per germline. The CDR3 reads CARTKGQGYEQYF. CDR3 bases read: TGTGCCAGAACTAAGGGACAGGGCTACGAG. The full variable domain, in which reference TRBV2 and TRBJ2-7 provide the parts outside the CDR3, is EPEVTQTPSHQVTQMGQEVILRCVPISNHLYFYWYRQILGQKVEFLVSFYNNEISEKSEIFDDQFSVERPDGSNFTLKIRSTKLEDSAMYFCARTKGQGYEQYFGPGTRLTVT.

Notes on this clone: The read terminates 3 residues before the CDR3 end, so the remaining end is supplied by the germline J gene. This chain uses TRBV11-3 with TRBJ2-1; tentatively, D is TRBD1 or TRBD2 (5 bases each). The CDR3 consists of 13 residues. Germline V gene lookup returns CDR1 SGHNT and CDR2 YENEEA. V was trimmed by 3 bases and J by 4 bases, leaving 7 bases between them. The part of the CDR3 DNA that was read is TGTGCCAGCAGCTTTGAGGGGTACAATGAG. It encodes CASSFEGYNE. The whole CDR3 region reads CASSFEGYNEQFF.

A word on this clone: The sequenced fragment ends 3 residues before the CDR3 boundary, so the rest is inferred from the germline J gene. This chain connects TRBV19 to TRBJ2-7; TRBD1 matches at 11 bases. The CDR3 loop spans 16 amino acids. After removal of 5 bases from V and 2 bases from J, the junction contained 8 bases not matched to a gene. Germline V gene sequence: CDR1 LNHDA, CDR2 SQIVND (reference sequence). CDR3 DNA (partial): TGTGCCAGTAGTGGGACAGGGGGAATAGGAACCTACGAG. It yields the protein CASSGTGGIGTYE. The complete CDR3 protein is CASSGTGGIGTYEQYF.

With regard to this clone: The DNA ends 3 residues before the CDR3 does, and the rest of the CDR3 is filled in from the germline J gene. V is TRBV9 and J is TRBJ2-1, with 8 bases matching TRBD2. V shed 4 bases, J shed 5 bases, and the junction held 8 bases outside the gene matches. CDR3 length: 15 residues. Germline loops: CDR1 SGDLS, CDR2 YYNGEE. CDR3 DNA, as far as it was read: TGTGCCAGCAGCTCCTCCGGGCGGGGGGACAATGAG. Its translation: CASSSSGRGDNE. In full, the CDR3 is CASSSSGRGDNEQFF.

Concerning this clone: Read sequence stops 3 residues before the CDR3 end, and the germline J gene provides the missing end. The rearrangement links TRBV19 to TRBJ2-2; 10 bases align to TRBD1. V was pared by 6 bases and J by 4 bases, with 11 bases of the junction left unmatched. The CDR3 runs to 17 residues. Germline CDR1 LNHDA, CDR2 SQIVND (reference sequence). Incomplete CDR3 DNA: TGTGCCAGTAGCTTCTCCGGGACAGGGGCTACCACCGGGGAG. Its translation is CASSFSGTGATTGE. The whole CDR3 sequence is CASSFSGTGATTGELFF.

About this clone: The DNA ends 3 residues before the CDR3 does, and the rest of the CDR3 is filled in from the germline J gene. The chain links TRBV19 to TRBJ1-2; D is ambiguous. Deletions cut 3 bases from V and 3 bases from J, with 8 bases between. The germline V gene encodes CDR1 LNHDA and CDR2 SQIVND (reference sequence). The CDR3 totals 13 residues. The CDR3 sequence: CASSIAQDYGYTF. The sequenced CDR3 bases are TGTGCCAGTAGTATCGCCCAGGACTATGGC.

For this clone: The read halts 3 residues ahead of the CDR3 end, with the missing end drawn from the germline J gene. J is TRBJ1-4 and V is TRBV7-9; a weak D match, TRBD1 (6 bases). The V and J ends lost 3 bases and 2 bases respectively, with 7 bases between them. This CDR3 contains 14 residues. Looked up from germline, CDR1 is SEHNR and CDR2 is FQNEAQ (reference sequence). The covered CDR3 bases are TGTGCCAGCAGCTTGGACAGCACTAATGAAAAA. This translates into CASSLDSTNEK. From start to end, the CDR3 is CASSLDSTNEKLFF.

Details on this clone: Read data end 3 residues before the CDR3 end; the end is taken from the germline J gene. The gene calls are TRBV4-2 and TRBJ2-1; 10 nucleotides align to TRBD2. Trimming took 2 bases from V and 9 from J; bases not matched to a gene: 10. Looked up from germline, CDR1 is LGHNA and CDR2 is YNFKEQ. This CDR3 has 16 residues. CDR3 residues: CASSQLEGSGGVEQFF. The CDR3 DNA, read in part, is TGTGCCAGCAGCCAATTGGAGGGGAGCGGGGGGGTTGAG.

To note about this clone: The CDR3 extends 3 residues past the end of the read, so its final part is completed from the germline J gene. The chain carries TRBV20-1 and TRBJ1-4, with TRBD1 matching 8 bases. Trimming removed 4 bases from V and 5 bases from J; junction bases left unmatched: 3. The CDR3 is 13 amino acids. Germline CDR1 is DFQATT and CDR2 is SNEGSKA (reference sequence). The CDR3 DNA, read in part, is TGCAGTGCTAAAACAGGGGGGAATGAAAAA. Its protein is CSAKTGGNEK. The CDR3 in full is CSAKTGGNEKLFF.